The sequence of this TCR beta chain was determined in a study of blood T cell repertoires in COVID-19. Overall study: Donors in the United States, Italy and Spain gave samples during acute or convalescent COVID-19. PBMCs, B-cell-depleted T cells, or T cells provided the cDNA or gDNA that made up the material.

The CDR3 has 12 amino acids. V was cut by 5 bases and J by 5 bases, with 8 bases left in between. Per the study methods: Estimation of nucleated cell counts was performed using reference gene primer amplification. The repertoire was sequenced with immunoSEQ multiplex PCR; TCRdb's copy has only in-frame clones and lacks some. The DNA gave D and trimming, while V, J and clone size come from that table. The sample has 100,000 or so clones, approximately 93% seen once. The receptor was isolated from a man aged 60 to 75 with acute or convalescent COVID-19. The sequencing sample was made of peripheral blood. This rearrangement joins TRBV12-3 or TRBV12-4 to TRBJ2-3; D perhaps matches TRBD1 (6 bases). CDR3 nucleotide sequence: TGTGCCAGCAGTACAGGGAAAGATACGCAGTATTTT. Its translation: CASSTGKDTQYF.